Each of the 12 T cell receptor beta chains below was sequenced from the same sample in a study of human T cells and chemical hapten exposure. Time point denoted: pre-sensitization, week 0. The treatment here: therapeutic diphenylcyclopropenone sensitization with weekly scalp DPC. A single record per CDR3 protein comes from TCRdb applying MiXCR to the RACE reads. The sample shows 240,000 or so distinct CDR3 sequences, about 8.1% of them seen only once. Source: whole blood, taken in connection with sensitization to the hapten diphenylcyclopropenone (DPC). The receptors come from a woman between 40 and 50 years old with alopecia areata. Some clones in this sample may be carry-over from other donors' samples.

At least ten counts were recorded for this clonotype. The chain is built from TRBV7-2 and TRBJ2-7; D is possibly TRBD2 (6 bases). The CDR3 spans 15 residues. V lost 0 bases to trimming and J lost 3 bases, with 12 bases between them. CDR1 and CDR2 (germline): SGHTA, FQGNSA. The CDR3 protein is CASSLALATNYEQYF. As DNA, the CDR3 is TGTGCCAGCAGCTTAGCCCTAGCGACGAACTACGAGCAGTACTTC.

This clonotype was detected ten times or more. The V gene is TRBV28, the J gene TRBJ2-7, with D hard to call. Between the trimmed V and J ends, which lost 3 bases and 0 bases, there was a span of 9 bases. Germline CDR1 and CDR2: MDHEN and SYDVKM. The CDR3 spans 14 residues. The CDR3 DNA sequence: TGTGCCAGCAGTTTGATCGGCGGCTCCTACGAGCAGTACTTC. This sequence encodes CASSLIGGSYEQYF.

This chain connects TRBV4-3 to TRBJ2-7; tentative D call: TRBD1 (5 bases). Per the germline V gene, CDR1 is LGHNA and CDR2 is YSLEER. The length of the CDR3 is 15 residues. Trimming left V 0 bases short and J 4 bases short, with 13 bases between. The CDR3 sequence: CASSQDAGHKYEQYF. DNA of the CDR3: TGCGCCAGCAGCCAAGATGCAGGACATAAATACGAGCAGTACTTC.

This clonotype was seen many times. This sequence joins TRBV7-6 and TRBJ2-1, with TRBD2 as a possible D gene (5 bases). CDR3 length: 15 residues. V was pared by 1 base and J by 9 bases, with 16 bases between. Germline-derived CDR1 and CDR2 are SGHVS and FNYEAQ. The CDR3 loop reads CASSLESTNYGEQFF. The CDR3 DNA reads TGTGCCAGCAGCTTAGAGTCGACTAATTACGGTGAGCAGTTCTTC.

V and J are TRBV20-1 and TRBJ2-1; D is perhaps TRBD2 (6 bases). There are 18 residues in the CDR3. V shed 0 bases and J shed 0 bases, with 18 bases lying between them. Germline V gene data show CDR1 as DFQATT and CDR2 as SNEGSKA (reference sequence). The DNA of the CDR3 is TGCAGTGCTAGAGATGGTGGCGGGATGGGGAGCTCCTACAATGAGCAGTTCTTC. As protein: CSARDGGGMGSSYNEQFF.

This clonotype was observed many times. The rearrangement uses TRBV27 and TRBJ1-1, with a weak D call TRBD1 (6 bases). Trimming cost V 7 bases and J 5 bases, with 20 bases left between them. The CDR3 totals 15 residues. Germline-derived CDR1 and CDR2 are MNHEY and SMNVEV (reference sequence). The CDR3 is CASNFALGAGTEAFF. In DNA, the CDR3 is TGTGCCAGCAATTTCGCTTTGGGGGCCGGAACTGAAGCTTTCTTT.

The genes are TRBV10-3 and TRBJ1-1; a possible D gene is TRBD1 (5 bases). The germline CDR1 and CDR2 sequences are ENHRY and SYGVKD. CDR3 size: 11 residues. Trimming stripped 8 bases from V and 11 bases from J, with 15 bases between. The CDR3: CAIGTGVTAFF. The CDR3 coding sequence is TGTGCCATCGGTACAGGAGTGACGGCTTTCTTT.

The chain uses TRBV9 and TRBJ2-7; D remains unclear. This CDR3 is 13 amino acids long. V was cut by 0 bases and J by 2 bases, with 6 bases left in between. CDR1 is SGDLS, CDR2 YYNGEE, per germline. The CDR3 region is CASSVAPTYEQYF. The DNA of the CDR3 is TGTGCCAGCAGCGTAGCCCCAACCTACGAGCAGTACTTC.

The table lists this clonotype with a few counts. The chain couples TRBV19 to TRBJ2-2; 10 nucleotides line up with TRBD2. The junction had 4 bases not matched to a gene; V was cut back by 5 bases and J by 4 bases. The CDR3 runs 15 residues. Germline CDR1 is LNHDA and CDR2 is SQIVND (reference sequence). CDR3 nucleotide sequence: TGTGCCAGTAGTCCTAGCGGGAGCCGCACCGGGGAGCTGTTTTTT. Amino acid sequence: CASSPSGSRTGELFF.

Only a few counts were recorded for this clonotype. The chain combines TRBV20-1 with TRBJ2-7; 12 nucleotides align to TRBD1. Trimming at V came to 4 bases and at J to 6 bases, leaving 7 bases not matched to a gene. From germline, CDR1 is DFQATT and CDR2 SNEGSKA (reference sequence). The CDR3 has 14 residues. CDR3 protein: CSATQGQGASEQYF. The CDR3 region has the DNA TGCAGTGCTACTCAGGGACAGGGGGCGAGCGAGCAGTACTTC.

This clonotype was recorded a few times. The chain couples TRBV6-6 to TRBJ2-3; no clear D. The CDR3 spans 16 residues. Germline V CDR1 and CDR2: MNHNY, SVGAGI (reference sequence). V was cut by 6 bases and J by 0 bases, with 16 bases left in between. CDR3 loop: CASSPRTYTSTDTQYF. The CDR3, as DNA: TGTGCCAGCAGCCCCCGGACCTACACTAGCACAGATACGCAGTATTTT.

This clonotype was detected ten times or more. V and J are TRBV6-5 and TRBJ1-1, with TRBD1 matching over 11 bases. V dropped 0 bases and J dropped 5; count of bases not matched to a gene: 5. Germline CDR1 MNHEY, CDR2 SVGAGI. The CDR3 totals 16 residues. The CDR3: CASSYSRGTGGTEAFF. The DNA for the CDR3 is TGTGCCAGCAGTTACTCGAGGGGGACAGGGGGGACTGAAGCTTTCTTT.